These 6 T cell receptor beta chains were all obtained from the same sample, sequenced in a study of OX40 agonist ivuxolimab in advanced cancers. Generated by immunoSEQ multiplex PCR, the TCRdb table keeps only in-frame clones and is missing some. The data contain approximately 76,000 clones, 70% to 90% of them seen just once; the ten biggest clones take up roughly 13%. Sequenced here: CD4+ or CD8+ T cells sorted from blood, sampled in a trial of the OX40 agonist ivuxolimab. These receptors originate from an adult with an advanced solid tumor such as melanoma, head and neck, liver or kidney cancer.

The V and J genes are TRBV2 and TRBJ2-5; TRBD1 matches 8 bases. CDR3 length equals 15 residues. In germline, CDR1 is SNHLY, CDR2 FYNNEI. V was clipped by 6 bases and J by 3 bases; unmatched bases: 9. The CDR3 sequence: CASRTGTGIKETQYF. CDR3 in DNA: TGTGCCAGCAGGACCGGGACAGGTATTAAAGAGACCCAGTACTTC.

The rearrangement links TRBV28 to TRBJ2-5; a weak D match, TRBD1 (6 bases). V was pared by 3 bases and J by 5 bases, with 13 bases between. This CDR3 comprises 14 residues. CDR1 MDHEN and CDR2 SYDVKM come from the germline V gene. The chain's CDR3 is CASSFPGARETQYF. The DNA for the CDR3 is TGTGCCAGCAGTTTTCCAGGGGCGCGGGAGACCCAGTACTTC.

This clone was counted a single time. The chain employs TRBV19 and TRBJ2-7, with a weak D call TRBD2 (5 bases). The CDR3 contains 15 residues. V lost 4 bases and J lost 2, with 15 bases in between. Germline values: CDR1 LNHDA, CDR2 SQIVND (reference sequence). The CDR3 loop reads CASSSLGIGAYEQYF. CDR3 bases: TGTGCCAGTAGTAGTCTTGGAATCGGGGCCTACGAGCAGTACTTC.

The chain combines TRBV5-1 with TRBJ2-1; the match to TRBD2 covers 10 bases. Germline values: CDR1 SGHRS, CDR2 YFSETQ. The CDR3 covers 13 residues. Unmatched junction bases numbered 0, after V lost 2 bases and J lost 7 bases. The CDR3 is CASSLAGGNEQFF. Written as DNA, the CDR3 is TGCGCCAGCAGCTTAGCGGGAGGGAATGAGCAGTTCTTC.

The chain links TRBV6-1 to TRBJ2-3, with D uncertain. This CDR3 region has 15 residues. V was shortened by 10 bases and J by 0 bases, with 17 bases between the two germline ends. Germline values: CDR1 MNHNS, CDR2 SASEGT. CDR3 DNA: TGTGCCACCAAGACGGTGGCTTCTAGCACAGATACGCAGTATTTT. Amino acid sequence: CATKTVASSTDTQYF.

The genes are TRBV5-8 and TRBJ1-2; 10 bases are shared with TRBD1. V shed 4 bases, J shed 3 bases, and the junction held 6 bases outside the gene matches. This CDR3 comprises 15 residues. Germline CDR1 and CDR2: SGHTS and YDEGEE. The CDR3 protein is CASSLSGQGDYGYTF. CDR3 nucleotide sequence: TGTGCCAGCAGCCTTTCAGGACAGGGGGACTATGGCTACACCTTC. The entire variable domain, with the rest obtained from reference TRBV5-8 and TRBJ1-2, is as follows: EAGVTQSPTHLIKTRGQQATLRCSPISGHTSVYWYQQALGLGLQFLLWYDEGEERNRGNFPPRFSGRQFPNYSSELNVNALELEDSALYLCASSLSGQGDYGYTFGSGTRLTVV.